One sample yielded the 24 T cell receptor beta chains listed below, sequenced in a study of identical twins (dated by TCRdb to the mid-2010s). The library was produced with 5' RACE. The sequencing machine was an Illumina HiSeq 2000. TCRdb trimmed public reads at Q25 via fastp, called clones via MiXCR and kept in-frame beta chains. Records with the same CDR3 protein are collapsed into one entry carrying the most frequent genes and DNA. Recorded for this sample are 500,000 to 650,000 distinct CDR3 sequences; 20% to 25% of them occurred a single time. About 0.48% of the sample lies in the top ten. The same specimen was also included in a second study, on yellow fever vaccine responses in identical twins.

Sequenced sample: CD4+ T cells sorted from blood. Source of these receptors: a young woman in good health.

The chain uses TRBV15 and TRBJ1-6; a possible D gene is TRBD1 (5 bases). V was pared by 3 bases and J by 10 bases, with 10 bases between. This CDR3 has 13 amino acids. Germline CDR1 and CDR2: LNHNV and YYDKDF (reference sequence). The CDR3 loop reads CATSRQGWSPLHF. Here the CDR3 DNA reads TGTGCCACCAGCAGGCAGGGTTGGTCACCCCTCCACTTT.

This sequence joins TRBV20-1 and TRBJ2-2; D might be TRBD2 (6 bases). The CDR3 is 16 residues long. Germline CDR1 is DFQATT and CDR2 is SNEGSKA (reference sequence). Trimming pared 5 bases from V and 4 bases from J, leaving 20 bases between. The CDR3 DNA reads as TGCAGTGCTCCCGCAGAGTGGGGGGAGAGCACCGGGGAGCTGTTTTTT. This translates into CSAPAEWGESTGELFF.

V and J are TRBV6-2 or TRBV6-3 and TRBJ1-2; a possible D gene is TRBD1 (6 bases). Trimming took 2 bases from V and 8 from J, leaving 12 bases between them. Per germline, CDR1 MNHEY and CDR2 SVGEGT. This CDR3 comprises 13 residues. The CDR3 region has the DNA TGTGCCAGCAGTTACGCCGGGGGGCACGGCTACACCTTC. Translating gives CASSYAGGHGYTF.

The table lists this clonotype with a few counts. V gene TRBV29-1 combines with J gene TRBJ2-1; D call uncertain. V lost 6 bases and J 5 bases, leaving 14 bases between the germline ends. Germline loops: CDR1 SQVTM, CDR2 ANQGSEA. This CDR3 spans 13 amino acids. The CDR3 loop is CSVATWSDNEQFF. The CDR3 coding sequence is TGCAGCGTAGCTACATGGTCCGACAATGAGCAGTTCTTC.

The chain combines TRBV7-2 with TRBJ2-5; the match to TRBD2 covers 8 bases. The V gene end was trimmed by 2 bases and the J gene end by 4 bases; junction bases not matched to a gene: 9. The CDR3 contains 16 residues. Per the germline V gene, CDR1 is SGHTA and CDR2 is FQGNSA. The CDR3 loop reads CASSLSGAGVRETQYF. Written as DNA, the CDR3 is TGTGCCAGCAGCTTAAGTGGAGCGGGAGTTCGAGAGACCCAGTACTTC.

V is TRBV7-2 and J is TRBJ1-4; D is undetermined. The germline CDR1 and CDR2 sequences are SGHTA and FQGNSA. The V end was cut by 1 base, the J end by 8 bases, with 17 bases between. This CDR3 region has 16 residues. CDR3 nucleotides: TGTGCCAGCAGCTTAGGAGGACGGTCGAAGCGCGAAAAACTGTTTTTT. Its protein is CASSLGGRSKREKLFF.

The V call is TRBV20-1, the J call TRBJ2-7, with a possible D match to TRBD1 (6 bases). The CDR3 runs 14 residues. V lost 5 bases, J lost 0 bases, and 14 bases lay in between. Germline lookup yields CDR1 DFQATT and CDR2 SNEGSKA (reference sequence). The CDR3 protein is CSAATGTNSYEQYF. DNA for the CDR3: TGCAGTGCTGCGACCGGGACAAACTCCTACGAGCAGTACTTC.

In its sample, this clonotype was seen a few times. The chain uses TRBV6-1 and TRBJ2-1; no clear D. CDR3 size: 13 residues. Trimming took off 6 bases at V and 8 bases at J, with 14 bases between the two ends. CDR1 is MNHNS, CDR2 SASEGT, per germline. The chain's CDR3 is CASRPLNRDEQFF. CDR3 nucleotides: TGTGCCAGCAGACCCCTCAATCGGGATGAGCAGTTCTTC.

This clonotype was detected only a few times. The rearrangement links TRBV7-2 to TRBJ2-3; D call uncertain. Trimming shortened V by 1 base and J by 2 bases, and 7 bases separated the two germline ends. Germline lookup yields CDR1 SGHTA and CDR2 FQGNSA. This CDR3 is 14 amino acids long. The CDR3 DNA reads TGTGCCAGCAGCTTAGTTCGGCTCACAGATACGCAGTATTTT. Residues: CASSLVRLTDTQYF.

This chain joins TRBV7-9 and TRBJ1-1; D gene unclear. Germline loops: CDR1 SEHNR, CDR2 FQNEAQ (reference sequence). The length of the CDR3 is 13 residues. V lost 4 bases, J lost 7 bases, and 13 bases lay in between. Here the CDR3 reads CASSSGRHDEAFF. The CDR3 nucleotides are TGTGCCAGCAGCTCGGGCAGACATGATGAAGCTTTCTTT.

J is TRBJ2-3 and V is TRBV9; maybe TRBD2 (5 bases). Germline lookup yields CDR1 SGDLS and CDR2 YYNGEE. The CDR3 loop spans 14 amino acids. V was shortened by 3 bases and J by 6 bases, with 14 bases between the two germline ends. The CDR3: CASSGGPIEDTQYF. The CDR3 nucleotides read TGTGCCAGCAGCGGAGGGCCCATCGAGGATACGCAGTATTTT.

This clonotype was seen more than once but under ten times. The chain combines TRBV4-1 with TRBJ1-4; perhaps TRBD1 as D (5 bases). CDR3 size: 16 residues. Trimming removed 2 bases at V and 1 base at J, with 11 bases between. The germline gives CDR1 MGHRA, CDR2 YSYEKL. CDR3 protein: CASSQRAGGTNEKLFF. The DNA for the CDR3 is TGCGCCAGCAGCCAACGGGCCGGGGGAACTAATGAAAAACTGTTTTTT.

This clonotype was counted only a few times. The chain carries TRBV28 and TRBJ2-1; D perhaps matches TRBD1 (6 bases). V lost 4 bases, J lost 8 bases, and 9 bases lay in between. Per the germline V gene, CDR1 is MDHEN and CDR2 is SYDVKM. CDR3 length equals 12 residues. The CDR3 sequence: CASSSYRDEQFF. The CDR3, as DNA: TGTGCCAGCAGTTCCTACAGGGATGAGCAGTTCTTC.

The table lists this clonotype with a few counts. The chain uses TRBV4-1 and TRBJ1-5, with D tentatively TRBD1 (6 bases). Germline V CDR1 and CDR2: MGHRA, YSYEKL. The V and J ends lost 6 bases and 0 bases respectively, with 15 bases between them. The length of the CDR3 is 16 residues. The CDR3 sequence is CASRRAGADSNQPQHF. The CDR3 DNA reads TGCGCCAGCAGGCGGGCGGGGGCCGATAGCAATCAGCCCCAGCATTTT.

This clonotype was seen once. CDR3 sequence reads: CASSVYSSYNEQFF. For the CDR3, the DNA is TGTGCCAGCAGCGTATATAGCTCCTACAATGAGCAGTTCTTC. The chain uses TRBV9 and TRBJ2-1; D is ambiguous. Germline CDR1 and CDR2: SGDLS and YYNGEE. The germline V and J ends were trimmed by 1 base and 0 bases, with 5 bases remaining between them. The CDR3 is 14 amino acids. Full variable domain (missing parts from reference TRBV9 and TRBJ2-1): DSGVTQTPKHLITATGQRVTLRCSPRSGDLSVYWYQQSLDQGLQFLIQYYNGEERAKGNILERFSAQQFPDLHSELNLSSLELGDSALYFCASSVYSSYNEQFFGPGTRLTVL.

This clonotype was counted a few times. The chain employs TRBV5-6 and TRBJ2-7; D perhaps matches TRBD1 (6 bases). Germline values: CDR1 SGHDT, CDR2 YYEEEE. The CDR3 is 14 residues long. Trimming pared 6 bases from V and 4 bases from J, leaving 17 bases between. The CDR3 nucleotides are TGTGCCAGCAACCTACAGGGTCCCCCATACGAGCAGTACGTC. Amino acids: CASNLQGPPYEQYV.

The chain employs TRBV4-2 and TRBJ2-6, with TRBD2 matching over 8 bases. J was trimmed by 4 bases and V by 2 bases; bases with no gene match: 13. CDR1 and CDR2 (germline): LGHNA, YNFKEQ. The CDR3 length is 19 residues. For the CDR3, the DNA is TGTGCCAGCAGCCAAATAACTAGCGGACCTTCGGGGGGGGCCAACGTCCTGACTTTC. Its protein product is CASSQITSGPSGGANVLTF.

V is TRBV6-2 or TRBV6-3 and J is TRBJ1-1; 8 bases are a match to TRBD1. Losses at the gene ends were 2 bases for V and 4 bases for J; bases not matched to a gene: 0. Germline assignment: CDR1 MNHEY and CDR2 SVGEGT. CDR3 length: 13 amino acids. This chain's CDR3 is CASSYTGGTEAFF. In DNA, the CDR3 is TGTGCCAGCAGTTACACAGGGGGCACTGAAGCTTTCTTT.

This clonotype has only one observation. This chain joins TRBV20-1 and TRBJ2-3; D is possibly TRBD2 (6 bases). V lost 2 bases, J lost 0 bases, and 12 bases lay in between. Per germline, CDR1 DFQATT and CDR2 SNEGSKA (reference sequence). The CDR3 has 15 amino acids. CDR3 protein: CSARRAGLSTDTQYF. The CDR3 coding sequence is TGCAGTGCTAGAAGGGCGGGGCTTAGCACAGATACGCAGTATTTT.

V is TRBV29-1 and J is TRBJ1-2; possible D gene TRBD1, 6 bases. Germline V gene lookup returns CDR1 SQVTM and CDR2 ANQGSEA. V lost 4 bases and J lost 4, with 13 bases in between. The CDR3 is 13 residues long. The CDR3 nucleotides are TGCAGCGTTGGGGAACAGGGCCGCTATGGCTACACCTTC. It specifies CSVGEQGRYGYTF.

This chain links TRBV18 with TRBJ2-3; 10 nucleotides match TRBD1. The CDR3 is 14 residues long. V was clipped by 10 bases and J by 2 bases; unmatched bases: 6. Germline CDR1 is KGHSH and CDR2 is LQKENI. CDR3 bases: TGTGCCACCTCTGGGACAGGGGACACAGATACGCAGTATTTT. Its translation is CATSGTGDTDTQYF.

The gene calls are TRBV20-1 and TRBJ2-7; no clear D. Per the germline V gene, CDR1 is DFQATT and CDR2 is SNEGSKA (reference sequence). V lost 2 bases and J lost 2, with 10 bases in between. The CDR3 covers 13 residues. The CDR3 coding sequence is TGCAGTGCTAGAACACCTGGTACCTACGAGCAGTACTTC. Protein sequence: CSARTPGTYEQYF.

This rearrangement joins TRBV5-1 to TRBJ2-2; 7 nucleotides align to TRBD1. CDR1 SGHRS and CDR2 YFSETQ come from the germline V gene. The CDR3 runs 15 residues. V lost 5 bases to trimming and J lost 1 base; unmatched junction nucleotides: 5. The CDR3 coding sequence is TGCGCCAGCAGAACGGGACAGCTGAACACCGGGGAGCTGTTTTTT. Translating it yields CASRTGQLNTGELFF.

The chain joins TRBV6-1 to TRBJ2-1, with D perhaps TRBD1 or TRBD2 (5 bases each). The CDR3 totals 15 residues. CDR1 MNHNS and CDR2 SASEGT come from the germline V gene. V lost 2 bases and J lost 6, with 14 bases in between. The CDR3 nucleotides are TGTGCCAGCAGTGAATTGCCGGGACGGGCCAATGAGCAGTTCTTC. Translated: CASSELPGRANEQFF.